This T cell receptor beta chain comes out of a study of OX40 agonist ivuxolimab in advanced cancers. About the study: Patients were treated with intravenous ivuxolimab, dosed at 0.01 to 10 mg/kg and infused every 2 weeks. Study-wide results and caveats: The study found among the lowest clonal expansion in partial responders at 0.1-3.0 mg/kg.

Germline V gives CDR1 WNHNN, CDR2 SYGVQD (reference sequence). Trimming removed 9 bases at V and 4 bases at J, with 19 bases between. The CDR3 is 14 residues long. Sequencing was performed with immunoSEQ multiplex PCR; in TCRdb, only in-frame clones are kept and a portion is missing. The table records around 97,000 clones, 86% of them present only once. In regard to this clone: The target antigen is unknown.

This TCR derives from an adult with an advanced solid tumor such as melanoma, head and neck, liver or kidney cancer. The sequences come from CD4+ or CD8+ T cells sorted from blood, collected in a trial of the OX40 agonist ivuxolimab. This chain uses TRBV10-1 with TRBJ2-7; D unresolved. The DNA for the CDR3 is TGCGCCAGTACAGTGCCCCGAGCAAGGTACGAGCAGTACTTC. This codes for CASTVPRARYEQYF.